One sample yielded the 10 T cell receptor beta chains listed below, sequenced in a study of blood T cell repertoires in COVID-19. Assay used: immunoSEQ multiplex PCR; TCRdb lists only in-frame clones, some missing. Of fewer than 55,000 clones listed, around 81% were seen once; the top ten hold about 20%. Sequencing was performed on peripheral blood. Source of these receptors: a woman aged 80 or older with COVID-19, enrolled during active disease.

The rearrangement uses TRBV30 and TRBJ1-2; 7 nucleotides line up with TRBD1. The CDR3 loop spans 14 amino acids. V dropped 5 bases and J dropped 5; count of bases not matched to a gene: 11. Germline V gene sequence: CDR1 GTSNPN, CDR2 SVGIG (reference sequence). The CDR3 DNA is TGTGCCTGGGACTACAGGGGTGGAGCTTATGGCTACACCTTC. It encodes CAWDYRGGAYGYTF.

The V call is TRBV3-1 (or the pseudogene TRBV3-2), the J call TRBJ1-2; 9 bases are shared with TRBD1. The V segment lost 6 bases and the J segment 0 bases; nucleotides outside the gene matches: 5. CDR3 size: 15 residues. Germline V gene sequence: CDR1 LGHDT, CDR2 YNNKEL (reference sequence). The CDR3 DNA follows: TGTGCCAGCAGGCGACAGGGGGGAACTAACTATGGCTACACCTTC. This encodes CASRRQGGTNYGYTF.

This chain links TRBV7-8 with TRBJ2-1; no clear D. CDR1 is SGHVS, CDR2 FQNEAQ, per germline. The CDR3 is 12 amino acids. Trimming shortened V by 5 bases and J by 7 bases, and 9 bases separated the two germline ends. This chain's CDR3 is CASSLQRNEQFF. Written as DNA, the CDR3 is TGTGCCAGCAGCCTGCAGAGGAATGAGCAGTTCTTC.

The chain employs TRBV2 and TRBJ1-3; TRBD1 matches 9 bases. Germline lookup yields CDR1 SNHLY and CDR2 FYNNEI. The CDR3 spans 14 residues. V lost 8 bases and J lost 0; bases outside the gene matches: 2. The CDR3 region has the DNA TGTGCCAGCGCGGGACAGGGCTCTGGAAACACCATATATTTT. Translation: CASAGQGSGNTIYF.

The chain is built from TRBV12-5 and TRBJ1-2; TRBD1 matches at 8 bases. With 5 bases clipped from V and 5 bases from J, the junction kept 7 bases outside the gene matches. Germline CDR1 LGHNT, CDR2 FRNRAP. The CDR3 is 14 amino acids. CDR3 sequence (DNA): TGTGCTAGTGGTAAAGGACAGGGCAATTATGGCTACACCTTC. Residues: CASGKGQGNYGYTF.

This clone was recorded once. The chain joins TRBV7-2 to TRBJ1-1; TRBD1 aligns across 9 bases. This CDR3 is built from 14 residues. Germline CDR1 reads SGHTA; CDR2 reads FQGNSA. V dropped 3 bases and J dropped 8; count of bases not matched to a gene: 7. This CDR3 reads CASSLGQGKPEAFF. DNA of the CDR3: TGTGCCAGCAGCTTGGGACAGGGTAAACCAGAAGCTTTCTTT. Drawing the rest from reference TRBV7-2 and TRBJ1-1, the complete variable domain is GAGVSQSPSNKVTEKGKDVELRCDPISGHTALYWYRQSLGQGLEFLIYFQGNSAPDKSGLPSDRFSAERTGGSVSTLTIQRTQQEDSAVYLCASSLGQGKPEAFFGQGTRLTVV.

This rearrangement joins TRBV10-3 to TRBJ2-7; 9 bases match TRBD2. J was trimmed by 7 bases and V by 4 bases; bases with no gene match: 20. CDR1 is ENHRY, CDR2 SYGVKD, per germline. There are 18 residues in the CDR3. The DNA of the CDR3 is TGTGCCATCAGTGCCCCCGGGGGGATAGCGGGAGCCTCGGGTGAGCAGTACTTC. It translates to CAISAPGGIAGASGEQYF.

This rearrangement joins TRBV28 to TRBJ1-4, with D uncertain. V shed 2 bases and J shed 7 bases, with 11 bases lying between them. This CDR3 has 14 residues. Germline CDR1 reads MDHEN; CDR2 reads SYDVKM. The CDR3 bases are TGTGCCAGCAGTTTACGCGGGCCGGGTGAAAAACTGTTTTTT. Amino acid sequence: CASSLRGPGEKLFF. Looking up the rest from reference TRBV28 and TRBJ1-4 gives the full variable domain: DVKVTQSSRYLVKRTGEKVFLECVQDMDHENMFWYRQDPGLGLRLIYFSYDVKMKEKGDIPEGYSVSREKKERFSLILESASTNQTSMYLCASSLRGPGEKLFFGSGTQLSVL.

CDR3 bases: TGTGCCAGCAGCTTAGACGGGGGGGCCATATATTTT. Protein product: CASSLDGGAIYF. The chain recombines TRBV7-9 with TRBJ1-3; perhaps TRBD1 as D (5 bases). Germline CDR1 and CDR2: SEHNR and FQNEAQ (reference sequence). The CDR3 is 12 residues long. V was trimmed by 1 base and J by 11 bases, leaving 9 bases between them.

The J gene is TRBJ1-2, the V gene TRBV7-8; 8 nucleotides agree with TRBD1. In germline, CDR1 is SGHVS, CDR2 FQNEAQ. Germline trimming cut 5 bases from V and 1 base from J; bases unmatched to any gene: 9. The CDR3 is made up of 16 amino acids. As DNA, the CDR3 is TGTGCCAGCAGCCCAACGACAGGGGTTCGTAACTATGGCTACACCTTC. Amino acid sequence: CASSPTTGVRNYGYTF.